The clone carrying this T cell receptor (beta chain) was counted at least ten times. The target antigen is unknown. This record belongs to a study of identical twins. Study-wide findings and caveats: Out-of-frame beta chain sequences displayed weaker excess sharing between twins. Clonotypes of the beta chain that were abundant in cord blood carried fewer insertions (memory repertoires showed none).

Germline assignment: CDR1 LNHNV and CDR2 YYDKDF (reference sequence). The CDR3 is made up of 16 amino acids. V shed 5 bases and J 7 bases; nucleotides not matched to a gene: 11. Template switching created a universal primer site, and the cDNA included unique molecular identifiers. TCRdb independently ran MiXCR on the 5' RACE reads; one entry per CDR3 protein. The sample lists about 280,000 distinct CDR3 sequences, approximately 8% occurring once. The sample also formed part of further work on yellow fever vaccine responses in identical twins.

Material: memory (CD45RO+) T cells sorted from blood. The rearrangement joins TRBV15 to TRBJ2-1; 10 nucleotides line up with TRBD2. This receptor was taken from a young woman in good health. CDR3 sequence reads: CATSREKAGGYNEQFF. DNA of the CDR3: TGTGCCACCAGCCGTGAAAAAGCGGGGGGGTATAATGAGCAGTTCTTC.